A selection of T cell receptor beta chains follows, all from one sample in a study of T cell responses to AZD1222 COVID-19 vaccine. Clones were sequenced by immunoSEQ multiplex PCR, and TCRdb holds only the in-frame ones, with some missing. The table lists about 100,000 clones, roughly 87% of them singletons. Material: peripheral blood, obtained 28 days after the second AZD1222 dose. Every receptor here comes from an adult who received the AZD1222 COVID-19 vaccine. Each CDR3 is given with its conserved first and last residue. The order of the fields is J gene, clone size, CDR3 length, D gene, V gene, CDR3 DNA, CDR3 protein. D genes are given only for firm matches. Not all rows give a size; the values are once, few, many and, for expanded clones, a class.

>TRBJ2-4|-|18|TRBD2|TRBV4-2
TGTGCCAGCAGGGAAGGACTAGCGGGGGGGCCGGACAAAAACATTCAGTACTTC
CASREGLAGGPDKNIQYF
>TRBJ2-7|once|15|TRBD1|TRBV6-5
TGTGCCAGCAGGTACCGGGACAGGGGGATCTACGAGCAGTACTTC
CASRYRDRGIYEQYF
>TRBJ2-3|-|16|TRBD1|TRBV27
TGTGCCAGCAGTCCTATGGGAACAGGGGATTCAGATACGCAGTATTTT
CASSPMGTGDSDTQYF
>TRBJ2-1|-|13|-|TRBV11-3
TGTGCCAGCAGCTTAGAAGGGCGGAGCGAGCAGTTCTTC
CASSLEGRSEQFF
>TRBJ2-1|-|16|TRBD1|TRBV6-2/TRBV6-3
TGTGCCAGCAGTTTGGGCAGGGGGCGTTCGGGCGGTGAGCAGTTCTTC
CASSLGRGRSGGEQFF
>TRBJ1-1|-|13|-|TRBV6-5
TGTGCCAGCACCATGCGACGAGGGGCTGAAGCTTTCTTT
CASTMRRGAEAFF
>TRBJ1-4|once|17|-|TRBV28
TGTGCCAGCAGTTTGTCAGGGGCCCCTGCAACTAATGAAAAACTGTTTTTT
CASSLSGAPATNEKLFF
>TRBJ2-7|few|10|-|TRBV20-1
TGCAGTGCTGTAGACTACGAGCAGTACTTC
CSAVDYEQYF
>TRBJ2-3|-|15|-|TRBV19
TGTGCCTCCTCCGAGGGGGGGCAATTAGCAGATACGCAGTATTTT
CASSEGGQLADTQYF
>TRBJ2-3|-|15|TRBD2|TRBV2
TGTGCCAGCAGTGAACAGCGGGGGCAGGGAGATACGCAGTATTTT
CASSEQRGQGDTQYF
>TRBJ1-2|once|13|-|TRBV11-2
TGTGCCAGCAGCTCACGGGCCACCTATGGCTACACCTTC
CASSSRATYGYTF
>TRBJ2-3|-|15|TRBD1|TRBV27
TGTGCCAGCAGTAGGACAGGGTTGAGGACAGATACGCAGTATTTT
CASSRTGLRTDTQYF
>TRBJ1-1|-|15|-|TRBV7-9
TGTGCCAGCAGCTTAGATCCAGGGAAGAACACTGAAGCTTTCTTT
CASSLDPGKNTEAFF
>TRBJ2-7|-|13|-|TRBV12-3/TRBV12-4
TGTGCCAGCAGTCCCTCGAGGGGGAACGAGCAGTACTTC
CASSPSRGNEQYF
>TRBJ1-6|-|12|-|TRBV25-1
TGTGCCAGCAGAATGTCGAATTCACCCCTCCACTTT
CASRMSNSPLHF
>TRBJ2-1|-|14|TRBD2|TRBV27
TGTGCCAGCAGTCCGGGACTAGCTTTCGATGAGCAGTTCTTC
CASSPGLAFDEQFF
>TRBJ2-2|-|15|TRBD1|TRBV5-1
TGCGCCAGCAGCTTGGGGACAGGGCCGACCGGGGAGCTGTTTTTT
CASSLGTGPTGELFF
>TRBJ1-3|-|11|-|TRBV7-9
TGTGCCAGCGACTCCGGAGACACCATATATTTT
CASDSGDTIYF
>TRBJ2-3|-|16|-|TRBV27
TGTGCCAGCAGTTTGCAGGAGACCCCTAGCACAGATACGCAGTATTTT
CASSLQETPSTDTQYF
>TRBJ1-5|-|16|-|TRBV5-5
TGTGCCAGCAGCCCTAGGGACACTTATAGCAATCAGCCCCAGCATTTT
CASSPRDTYSNQPQHF
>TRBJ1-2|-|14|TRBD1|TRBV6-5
TGTGCCAGCAGTTACTCGTTCAGGGGGTATGGCTACACCTTC
CASSYSFRGYGYTF
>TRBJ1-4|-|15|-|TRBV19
TGTGCCAGTAGTATAGATCCCTACCCCGGTGAAAAACTGTTTTTT
CASSIDPYPGEKLFF
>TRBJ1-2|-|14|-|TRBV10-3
TGTGCCATCAGTGAGTCGGTGGAGAACTATGGCTACACCTTC
CAISESVENYGYTF
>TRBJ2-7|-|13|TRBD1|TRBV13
TGTGCCAGCAGTTCCGGGACAGGGGTTATACAGTACTTC
CASSSGTGVIQYF
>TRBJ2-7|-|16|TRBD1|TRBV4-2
TGTGCCAGCAGCCAAGATCGGGACAGACCACCCTACGAGCAGTACTTC
CASSQDRDRPPYEQYF
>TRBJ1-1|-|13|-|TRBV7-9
TGTGCCAGCAGCGGCAGACTAAACACTGAAGCTTTCTTT
CASSGRLNTEAFF
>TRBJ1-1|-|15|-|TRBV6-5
TGTGCCAGCAGTTACTCGAAAGGCAGGAACACTGAAGCTTTCTTT
CASSYSKGRNTEAFF
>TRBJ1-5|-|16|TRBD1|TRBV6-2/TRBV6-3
TGTGCCAGCAGTTACCCTCCACAGGGGGCCAGGCAGCCCCAGCATTTT
CASSYPPQGARQPQHF
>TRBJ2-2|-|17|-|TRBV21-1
TGTGCCAGCAGCAAAGTAAGGACAGGACCGAACACCGGGGAGCTGTTTTTT
CASSKVRTGPNTGELFF
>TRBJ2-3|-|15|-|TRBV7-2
TGTGCCAGCAGCAGACAGGGAGGGAGGGCAGATACGCAGTATTTT
CASSRQGGRADTQYF
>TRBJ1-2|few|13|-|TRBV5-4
TGTGCCAGCAGTAAAACAGATACCTATGGCTACACCTTC
CASSKTDTYGYTF
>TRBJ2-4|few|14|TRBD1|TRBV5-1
TGCGCCAGCAGCCCGGGACAGGGGTTCAACATTCAGTACTTC
CASSPGQGFNIQYF
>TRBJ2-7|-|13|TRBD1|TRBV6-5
TGTGCCAGCAACGGACAGGGGGCGTTCGAGCAGTACTTC
CASNGQGAFEQYF
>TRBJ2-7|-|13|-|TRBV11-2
TGTGCCAGCAGCCGTGGAGGGGGTTACGAGCAGTACTTC
CASSRGGGYEQYF
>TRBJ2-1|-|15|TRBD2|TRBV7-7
TGTGCCAGCAGCTTACTGGCGGGGGGGCTTAATGAGCAGTTCTTC
CASSLLAGGLNEQFF
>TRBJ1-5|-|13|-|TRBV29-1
TGCAGCGTTGCAGAGAATAGCAATCAGCCCCAGCATTTT
CSVAENSNQPQHF
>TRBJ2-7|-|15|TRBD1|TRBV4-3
TGCGCCAGCAGCCAAGACGGGGACAGTTCTACGAAGCAGTACTTC
CASSQDGDSSTKQYF
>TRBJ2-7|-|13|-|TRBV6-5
TGTGCCAGCAGTTACGGCAGGTTCTACGAGCAGTACTTC
CASSYGRFYEQYF